The clone carrying this T cell receptor (beta chain) was found many times. These data come from a study of patients and donors after allogeneic stem cell transplantation. TCRdb processed the RT-PCR reads anew with MiXCR; each CDR3 protein has one entry. The sample includes roughly 880,000 distinct CDR3 sequences, about a sixth seen only once; the top ten take 5% to 6.5%. This sequence originates from a human donor who was either an allogeneic HSCT recipient or a stem cell or donor lymphocyte infusion donor (not recorded which). It is not recorded whose cells these are; they may come from a transplant donor. Sequencing was done on a sample of blood, either unsorted or a sorted T cell fraction (not recorded which).

CDR3: CASSPGQGKDTQYF. CDR3 nucleotides: TGTGCCAGCAGTCCGGGACAGGGGAAAGATACGCAGTATTTT. The chain joins TRBV12-3 or TRBV12-4 to TRBJ2-3; 10 positions agree with TRBD1. The junction had 4 bases not matched to a gene; V was cut back by 5 bases and J by 5 bases. This CDR3 contains 14 residues.